This is a list of T cell receptor beta chains from one sample in a study of CD8 T cells in ankylosing spondylitis. TCRdb recomputed calls from the 5' RACE reads with MiXCR, one row per CDR3 protein. The top ten hold 5.1% of the sample, which has around 88,000 distinct CDR3 sequences, 8.8% seen once. The specimen was blood, either unsorted or a sorted T cell fraction (not recorded which). The receptors derive from a male donor with ankylosing spondylitis or in good health (not recorded which). Each CDR3 is given with its conserved first and last residue. A D gene is named only where the DNA matches it firmly. Only part of the rows carry a size: once, few, many, or a class if the clone is expanded.

v_call,j_call,clone_size,d_call,cdr3_aa,cdr3_nt
TRBV20-1,TRBJ1-1,many,TRBD1,CSARRTGSDTEAFF,TGCAGTGCTAGAAGGACAGGATCGGACACTGAAGCTTTCTTT
TRBV29-1,TRBJ2-3,many,TRBD1,CSVEDLDRVPDTQYF,TGCAGCGTTGAAGATCTGGACAGGGTCCCAGATACGCAGTATTTT
TRBV20-1,TRBJ2-1,many,TRBD2,CSASAGASYNEQFF,TGCAGTGCCTCAGCGGGGGCCTCCTACAATGAGCAGTTCTTC
TRBV5-5,TRBJ1-1,many,NA,CASSSAGWNTEAFF,TGTGCCAGCAGCTCGGCAGGGTGGAACACTGAAGCTTTCTTT
TRBV12-3/TRBV12-4,TRBJ2-5,few,TRBD2,CASSPRGGAGGGKETQYF,TGTGCCAGCAGTCCGCGAGGAGGAGCGGGGGGCGGAAAAGAGACCCAGTACTTC
TRBV6-5,TRBJ1-1,NA,TRBD1,CASSFDRAQNEAYF,TGTGCCAGCAGTTTCGACAGGGCCCAGAATGAAGCTTACTTT
TRBV10-3,TRBJ1-1,many,NA,CAISDKGLGRTEAFF,TGTGCCATCAGTGACAAGGGCCTTGGGCGCACTGAAGCTTTCTTT
TRBV7-2,TRBJ1-1,many,TRBD1,CASSFSGGGTTEAFF,TGTGCCAGCAGCTTTTCAGGAGGGGGCACCACTGAAGCTTTCTTT
TRBV5-1,TRBJ2-4,many,NA,CASSNQAGQQYF,TGCGCCAGCAGCAACCAGGCGGGACAACAGTACTTC
TRBV6-2/TRBV6-3,TRBJ1-1,many,TRBD1,CASRTLPGQMNTEAFF,TGTGCCAGCAGGACTCTACCGGGACAGATGAACACTGAAGCTTTCTTT
TRBV4-2,TRBJ2-1,many,NA,CASSHRTGNEQFF,TGTGCCAGCAGCCATCGGACCGGTAATGAGCAGTTCTTC
TRBV2,TRBJ2-1,few,TRBD2,CASSDRPGLAGNNEQFF,TGTGCCAGCAGTGACCGACCGGGACTAGCGGGGAACAATGAGCAGTTCTTC
TRBV7-9,TRBJ2-7,NA,NA,CASNDPGSYEQYF,TGTGCCAGCAACGACCCAGGGAGCTACGAGCAGTACTTC
TRBV29-1,TRBJ1-2,many,TRBD1,CSVWSGGGYTF,TGCAGCGTTTGGTCAGGGGGCGGCTACACCTTC
TRBV2,TRBJ1-6,many,NA,CASRVGSNNSPLHF,TGTGCCAGCAGGGTCGGGTCCAATAATTCACCCCTCCACTTT
TRBV6-5,TRBJ1-1,NA,NA,CASSSEVGQGRTEAFF,TGTGCCAGCAGTTCCGAGGTGGGTCAGGGTCGTACTGAAGCTTTCTTT
TRBV9,TRBJ1-2,many,TRBD1,CASSVTGDSYGYTF,TGTGCCAGCAGCGTGACAGGGGATTCCTATGGCTACACCTTC